The 27 T cell receptor beta chains below all came from one sample that was sequenced in a study of CD8+ T cells in alopecia areata. Extracted from the samples, RNA was reverse transcribed into cDNA to serve as the sequencing template. The assay was immunoSEQ multiplex PCR, and TCRdb's table has in-frame clones only and misses some. The repertoire consists of 150,000 or so clones, with around 71% occurring once and the leading ten covering approximately 10%. This material consisted of CD8+ T cells sorted from blood, taken at week 0. These receptors were collected from a human donor with alopecia areata.

This rearrangement joins TRBV7-9 to TRBJ2-7, with D perhaps matching TRBD2 (6 bases). Trimming shortened V by 6 bases and J by 3 bases, and 21 bases separated the two germline ends. Germline-derived CDR1 and CDR2 are SEHNR and FQNEAQ (reference sequence). This CDR3 region has 16 residues. The CDR3 loop is CASSSSDAGPYYEQYF. CDR3 in DNA: TGTGCCAGCAGTTCTAGCGACGCGGGGCCCTACTACGAGCAGTACTTC.

This clone occurred a few times. The CDR3 loop is CASSSPRQGIDYGYTF. The CDR3 region has the DNA TGTGCCAGCAGCTCCCCCCGGCAGGGGATCGACTATGGCTACACCTTC. This chain connects TRBV13 to TRBJ1-2; D might be TRBD1 (6 bases). Between the trimmed V and J ends, which lost 4 bases and 3 bases, there was a span of 18 bases. The CDR3 contains 16 residues. The germline V gene has CDR1 PRHDT and CDR2 FYEKMQ (reference sequence).

For this clone: Germline is not matched at one junction end, which may reflect a read error. The chain uses TRBV2 and TRBJ1-5; no clear D. CDR3 length: 12 amino acids. CDR1 and CDR2 (germline): SNHLY, FYNNEI. CDR3 amino acids: CASSEHNQHQHF. The CDR3 bases are TGTGCCAGCAGTGAACACAACCAGCACCAGCATTTT.

This chain links TRBV27 with TRBJ2-1, with TRBD1 matching over 7 bases. Germline V CDR1 and CDR2: MNHEY, SMNVEV (reference sequence). The ends lost 11 bases at V and 5 bases at J; junction bases unmatched: 9. The CDR3 totals 13 residues. CDR3 bases: TGTGCCGCGTCACAGGGGCCGAACAATGAGCAGTTCTTC. The encoded protein is CAASQGPNNEQFF.

The chain uses TRBV29-1 and TRBJ1-2; tentative D call: TRBD1 (6 bases). Deletions cut 4 bases from V and 6 bases from J, with 15 bases between. The CDR3 is 13 residues long. Germline CDR1 and CDR2: SQVTM and ANQGSEA. The CDR3 DNA reads TGCAGCGTTGTAACAGGGTCTCCTGATGGCTACACCTTC. Protein: CSVVTGSPDGYTF.

V and J are TRBV2 and TRBJ1-2; tentatively, D is TRBD1 (5 bases). Germline-derived CDR1 and CDR2 are SNHLY and FYNNEI. The CDR3 length is 13 residues. The germline V and J ends were trimmed by 5 bases and 4 bases, with 11 bases remaining between them. CDR3 in DNA: TGTGCCAGCAGTACGGGGGGAGGCTATGGCTACACCTTC. It translates to CASSTGGGYGYTF.

V gene TRBV13 combines with J gene TRBJ2-7; D might be TRBD1 (7 bases). The V gene's germline CDR1 is PRHDT and CDR2 FYEKMQ (reference sequence). The V end lost 5 bases, the J end lost 2 bases, and 16 bases lay between the germline ends. The CDR3 runs to 15 residues. For the CDR3, the DNA is TGTGCCAGCAGCCTCCAGGGGGGCCGAACCTACGAGCAGTACTTC. The encoded protein is CASSLQGGRTYEQYF.

The chain employs TRBV4-1 and TRBJ2-5; 7 bases are a match to TRBD2. There are 17 residues in the CDR3. The J segment lost 4 bases and the V segment lost 1 base, leaving 12 bases of the junction unmatched. Germline V lookup: CDR1 MGHRA, CDR2 YSYEKL. In nucleotides, the CDR3 is TGCGCCAGCAGCCAAGGGGGGAGGGGCACAGGTAGAGAGACCCAGTACTTC. Translated: CASSQGGRGTGRETQYF.

The rearrangement uses TRBV30 and TRBJ2-1; 10 positions match TRBD2. CDR3 size: 12 residues. Germline V CDR1 and CDR2: GTSNPN, SVGIG (reference sequence). DNA of the CDR3: TGTGCGAGGAGACTAGCGGGCAATGAGCAGTTCTTC. It encodes CARRLAGNEQFF.

This clone turned up a few times. The V and J genes are TRBV27 and TRBJ1-1; D ambiguous. Germline V gene lookup returns CDR1 MNHEY and CDR2 SMNVEV (reference sequence). The V end lost 6 bases, the J end lost 3 bases, and 11 bases lay between the germline ends. The CDR3 spans 13 residues. CDR3 sequence: CASSGRVYTEAFF. Here the CDR3 DNA reads TGTGCCAGCAGCGGTAGGGTGTACACTGAAGCTTTCTTT.

The chain joins TRBV7-2 to TRBJ2-7; D is uncertain. Trimming shortened V by 5 bases and J by 1 base, and 12 bases separated the two germline ends. This CDR3 comprises 14 residues. CDR1 SGHTA and CDR2 FQGNSA come from the germline V gene. The CDR3 here is CASSDWSVSYEQYF. The CDR3 DNA sequence: TGTGCCAGCAGCGATTGGTCGGTGTCCTACGAGCAGTACTTC. Supplemented by reference TRBV7-2 and TRBJ2-7, the full variable domain reads GAGVSQSPSNKVTEKGKDVELRCDPISGHTALYWYRQSLGQGLEFLIYFQGNSAPDKSGLPSDRFSAERTGGSVSTLTIQRTQQEDSAVYLCASSDWSVSYEQYFGPGTRLTVT.

The V call is TRBV29-1, the J call TRBJ1-1; a possible D gene is TRBD1 (5 bases). The CDR3 length is 14 residues. Germline CDR1 is SQVTM and CDR2 is ANQGSEA. V was pared by 4 bases and J by 0 bases, with 12 bases between. CDR3 in amino acids: CSVGRATVNTEAFF. The CDR3 region has the DNA TGCAGCGTTGGTAGGGCGACAGTGAACACTGAAGCTTTCTTT.

The rearrangement joins TRBV4-1 to TRBJ2-5, with D perhaps TRBD1 (6 bases). Trimming shortened V by 4 bases and J by 4 bases, and 10 bases separated the two germline ends. CDR1 and CDR2 from the germline V gene are MGHRA and YSYEKL. This CDR3 has 13 amino acids. The CDR3 DNA reads as TGCGCCAGCAGCCCACAGGGCCGAGAGACCCAGTACTTC. This encodes CASSPQGRETQYF.

On this clone itself: The sample has other DNA sequences that encode this CDR3 too. The genes are TRBV5-6 and TRBJ2-7; D unresolved. The V and J ends lost 2 bases and 3 bases respectively, with 9 bases between them. The germline gives CDR1 SGHDT, CDR2 YYEEEE. The length of the CDR3 is 13 residues. CDR3 loop: CASSLGRSYEQYF. The CDR3 bases are TGTGCCAGCAGCTTAGGACGGAGCTACGAGCAGTACTTC.

The genes are TRBV2 and TRBJ2-2; D may be TRBD1 (6 bases). Germline assignment: CDR1 SNHLY and CDR2 FYNNEI. V shed 6 bases and J shed 4 bases, with 6 bases lying between them. The CDR3 is 12 amino acids. The CDR3 coding sequence is TGTGCCAGCAGGGACAGCACCGGGGAGCTGTTTTTT. This sequence encodes CASRDSTGELFF. Filled out from reference TRBV2 and TRBJ2-2, the complete variable domain reads EPEVTQTPSHQVTQMGQEVILRCVPISNHLYFYWYRQILGQKVEFLVSFYNNEISEKSEIFDDQFSVERPDGSNFTLKIRSTKLEDSAMYFCASRDSTGELFFGEGSRLTVL.

This chain connects TRBV29-1 to TRBJ2-7; 9 nucleotides align to TRBD1. Unmatched junction bases numbered 12, after V lost 5 bases and J lost 4 bases. The CDR3 totals 15 residues. CDR1 and CDR2 from the germline V gene are SQVTM and ANQGSEA. CDR3 amino acids: CSVLQGAPRPYEQYF. CDR3 sequence (DNA): TGCAGCGTTTTACAGGGGGCGCCGAGACCGTACGAGCAGTACTTC.

This clone was detected only a few times. The chain links TRBV25-1 to TRBJ2-7; no clear D gene. CDR3 length: 13 residues. Germline CDR1 reads MGHDK; CDR2 reads SYGVNS. Trimming shortened V by 2 bases and J by 2 bases, and 7 bases separated the two germline ends. DNA of the CDR3: TGTGCCAGCAGTGAACGTGAACCCTACGAGCAGTACTTC. Its protein product is CASSEREPYEQYF.

V is TRBV11-2 and J is TRBJ1-5, with a possible D match to TRBD1 (5 bases). Germline V gene sequence: CDR1 SGHAT, CDR2 FQNNGV. Trimming left V 5 bases short and J 6 bases short, with 11 bases between. The CDR3 length is 13 residues. Here the CDR3 reads CASSEGNPQPQHF. CDR3 DNA sequence: TGTGCCAGCAGCGAGGGGAACCCTCAGCCCCAGCATTTT. Looking up the rest from reference TRBV11-2 and TRBJ1-5 gives the full variable domain: EAGVAQSPRYKIIEKRQSVAFWCNPISGHATLYWYQQILGQGPKLLIQFQNNGVVDDSQLPKDRFSAERLKGVDSTLKIQPAKLEDSAVYLCASSEGNPQPQHFGDGTRLSIL.

The rearrangement uses TRBV11-2 and TRBJ2-2; the D is unclear. Germline V gene lookup returns CDR1 SGHAT and CDR2 FQNNGV. The CDR3 is 16 amino acids. V lost 0 bases and J 0 bases, leaving 8 bases between the germline ends. For the CDR3, the DNA is TGTGCCAGCAGCTTAGAGTTTAGGACGAACACCGGGGAGCTGTTTTTT. Translation gives CASSLEFRTNTGELFF.

The CDR3 sequence: CSVEDLLTPGASEKLFF. The CDR3 region has the DNA TGCAGCGTTGAAGATCTCCTAACGCCGGGGGCAAGTGAAAAACTGTTTTTT. The J gene is TRBJ1-4, the V gene TRBV29-1, with D possibly being TRBD1 (6 bases). Germline CDR1 is SQVTM and CDR2 is ANQGSEA. V gave up 0 bases and J gave up 7 bases, with 21 bases separating them. The CDR3 runs to 17 residues.

This chain joins TRBV27 and TRBJ2-7; tentatively, D is TRBD1 (5 bases). Per the germline V gene, CDR1 is MNHEY and CDR2 is SMNVEV (reference sequence). CDR3 length: 14 amino acids. Trimming took 3 bases from V and 6 from J, leaving 15 bases between them. The CDR3 protein is CASSLGQGLGEQYF. Written as DNA, the CDR3 is TGTGCCAGCAGTTTGGGGCAGGGCTTGGGCGAGCAGTACTTC.

V usage is TRBV13 and J usage is TRBJ1-4; D is undetermined. This CDR3 spans 16 amino acids. Trimming pared 5 bases from V and 1 base from J, leaving 14 bases between. The germline V gene encodes CDR1 PRHDT and CDR2 FYEKMQ (reference sequence). As DNA, the CDR3 is TGTGCCAGCAGCCCCAGGACGGCTGGAACTAATGAAAAACTGTTTTTT. This encodes CASSPRTAGTNEKLFF. Full variable domain (outside the CDR3, taken from reference TRBV13 and TRBJ1-4): AAGVIQSPRHLIKEKRETATLKCYPIPRHDTVYWYQQGPGQDPQFLISFYEKMQSDKGSIPDRFSAQQFSDYHSELNMSSLELGDSALYFCASSPRTAGTNEKLFFGSGTQLSVL.

This clone occurred a few times. The rearrangement links TRBV4-2 to TRBJ2-6, with D hard to call. CDR1 and CDR2 (germline): LGHNA, YNFKEQ. The CDR3 runs 17 residues. V lost 2 bases and J 0 bases, leaving 11 bases between the germline ends. The CDR3 spells CASSQSLANSGANVLTF. The CDR3 nucleotides are TGTGCCAGCAGCCAATCTTTGGCCAACTCTGGGGCCAACGTCCTGACTTTC.

The rearrangement uses TRBV29-1 and TRBJ2-1; 7 bases are a match to TRBD2. CDR1 is SQVTM and CDR2 is ANQGSEA in the germline V gene. The ends lost 4 bases at V and 9 bases at J; junction bases unmatched: 12. This CDR3 has 14 amino acids. As DNA, the CDR3 is TGCAGCGTTGTGGGGGGGGACCGCGGCTTTGAGCAGTTCTTC. Amino acid sequence: CSVVGGDRGFEQFF.

The chain links TRBV19 to TRBJ2-2; D possibly uses TRBD1 or TRBD2 (6 bases each). This CDR3 contains 15 residues. The germline V gene encodes CDR1 LNHDA and CDR2 SQIVND (reference sequence). V was clipped by 10 bases and J by 5 bases, with 20 bases between them. CDR3 DNA sequence: TGTGCCAAAAACACGAGGGGGGTTTGGACCGGGGAGCTGTTTTTT. This gives the protein CAKNTRGVWTGELFF.

This clone was observed a handful of times. The chain employs TRBV2 and TRBJ2-3; D gene uncertain. Germline V lookup: CDR1 SNHLY, CDR2 FYNNEI. There are 14 residues in the CDR3. V lost 8 bases and J 0 bases, leaving 12 bases between the germline ends. CDR3 sequence reads: CASGYYTSTDTQYF. CDR3 nucleotide sequence: TGTGCCAGCGGGTATTACACCAGCACAGATACGCAGTATTTT.

V gene TRBV7-9 combines with J gene TRBJ2-2; D may be TRBD1 (5 bases). The CDR3 covers 14 residues. Looked up from germline, CDR1 is SEHNR and CDR2 is FQNEAQ (reference sequence). Trimming took off 5 bases at V and 3 bases at J, with 10 bases between the two ends. The CDR3 DNA reads TGTGCCAGCAGCACAACAGGATACACCGGGGAGCTGTTTTTT. Protein product: CASSTTGYTGELFF.